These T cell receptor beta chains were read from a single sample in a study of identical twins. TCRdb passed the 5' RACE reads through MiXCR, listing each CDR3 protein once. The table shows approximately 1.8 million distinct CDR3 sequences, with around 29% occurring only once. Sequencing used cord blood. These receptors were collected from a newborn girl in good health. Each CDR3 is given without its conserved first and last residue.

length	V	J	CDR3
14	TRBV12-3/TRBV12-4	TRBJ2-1	ASSLTASGSYNEQF
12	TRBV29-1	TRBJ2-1	SVVAGFSYNEQF
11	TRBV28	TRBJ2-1	ASSSTGITEQF
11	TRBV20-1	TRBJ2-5	SEKVPRGDEQY
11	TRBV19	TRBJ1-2	ASRDTGFYGYT
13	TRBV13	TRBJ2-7	ASSYEGDRGNEQY
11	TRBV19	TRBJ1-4	ASRPGRREKLF
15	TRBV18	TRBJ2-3	ASSPNGLAEYTDTQY
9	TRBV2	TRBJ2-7	ASARNGEQY
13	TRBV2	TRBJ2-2	ASRPRTRGTGELF
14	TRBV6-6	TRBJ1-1	ASSYLGGLIYTEAF
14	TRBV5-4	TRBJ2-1	ASSTSTGSSYNEQF
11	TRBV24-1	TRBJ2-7	ATSDFGGYEQY
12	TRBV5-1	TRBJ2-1	ASSPRNRWNEQF
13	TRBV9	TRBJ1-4	ASSVDGQPNEKLF
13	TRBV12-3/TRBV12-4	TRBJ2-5	ASRSKRGGRETQY
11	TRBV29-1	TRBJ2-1	SVKSGSYNEQF
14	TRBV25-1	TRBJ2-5	ASREAGVTFQETQY
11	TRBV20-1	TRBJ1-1	SAGPQGRTEAF
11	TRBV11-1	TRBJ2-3	ASGLLAPDTQY
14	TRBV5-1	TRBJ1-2	ASRPKPGQANYGYT
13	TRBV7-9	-	ASSVLASSYNEQY
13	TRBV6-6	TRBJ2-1	ASSQLAGPNNEQF
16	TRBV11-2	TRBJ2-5	ASSRRLAGVGPQETQY
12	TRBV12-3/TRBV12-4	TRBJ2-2	ASKRPVPTGELF
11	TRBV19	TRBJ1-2	ASSIGTAYGYT
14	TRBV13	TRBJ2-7	ASSLGGDISSYEQY
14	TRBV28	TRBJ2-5	ASSLGQAVLQETQY
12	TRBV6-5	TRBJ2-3	ASSRLAGPDTQY
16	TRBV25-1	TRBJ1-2	ASSGYRAVNPHIYGYT
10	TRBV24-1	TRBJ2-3	ATSDWGDTQY
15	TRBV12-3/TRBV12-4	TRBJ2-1	ASKPTLGGRLHNEQF
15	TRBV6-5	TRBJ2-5	ASSYSPSGIHYNEQY
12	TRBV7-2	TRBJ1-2	ASSPFREGYGYT
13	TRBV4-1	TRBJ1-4	ASSQDGAPNEKLF
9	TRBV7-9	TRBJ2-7	ASGNVGEQY
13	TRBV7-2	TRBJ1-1	ASSLVPAAWTEAF
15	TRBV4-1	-	ASSQRDRGAVYNEQY
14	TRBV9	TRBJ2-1	ASSVGGTSVYNEQF
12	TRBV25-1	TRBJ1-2	ASSHTGQNYGYT
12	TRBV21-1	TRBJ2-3	VSSTVRVRDTQY
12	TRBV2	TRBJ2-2	ASTQTSGGGELF
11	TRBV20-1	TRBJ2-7	SATIAGTYEQY
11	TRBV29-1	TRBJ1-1	SVRQSLNTEAF
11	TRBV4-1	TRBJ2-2	ASSQGPRGELF
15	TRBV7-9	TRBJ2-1	ASNLGLAGFGGNEQF
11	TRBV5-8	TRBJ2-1	ASSLKQGNEQF
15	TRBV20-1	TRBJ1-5	SARDLFVLNSNQPRH
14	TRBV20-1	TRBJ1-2	SARDLLAGGDYGYT